Following are 30 T cell receptor beta chains from one sample sequenced in a study of shared clonotypes between healthy human individuals. Sequencing used immunoSEQ multiplex PCR; TCRdb keeps in-frame clones, though not all of them. The sample records 97,000 or so clones, around half being singletons. The sequenced material came from PBMCs. The receptor set was obtained from a woman between 40 and 50 years old in good health. Some clones in this sample may be carry-over from other donors' samples.

The genes are TRBV29-1 and TRBJ2-5; tentatively, D is TRBD2 (5 bases). V was clipped by 7 bases and J by 4 bases, with 10 bases between them. The CDR3 is made up of 11 amino acids. Looked up from germline, CDR1 is SQVTM and CDR2 is ANQGSEA. CDR3 coding DNA: TGCAGCGGAGGGTTTGCAGAGACCCAGTACTTC. Amino acid sequence: CSGGFAETQYF.

V and J are TRBV7-2 and TRBJ2-5; 13 nucleotides line up with TRBD2. The CDR3 is 13 residues long. The junction had 4 bases not matched to a gene; V was cut back by 4 bases and J by 11 bases. Per the germline V gene, CDR1 is SGHTA and CDR2 is FQGNSA. The DNA of the CDR3 is TGTGCCAGCAGCTCCGGACTAGCGGGGGAGCAGTACTTC. It specifies CASSSGLAGEQYF.

The chain links TRBV5-8 to TRBJ2-5; TRBD2 matches 7 bases. This CDR3 contains 13 residues. The V gene's germline CDR1 is SGHTS and CDR2 YDEGEE. V was clipped by 4 bases and J by 5 bases; unmatched bases: 5. In nucleotides, the CDR3 is TGTGCCAGCAGCAGGGATAGCGGGGAGACCCAGTACTTC. This translates into CASSRDSGETQYF.

The chain couples TRBV20-1 to TRBJ1-2, with D unresolved. From germline, CDR1 is DFQATT and CDR2 SNEGSKA (reference sequence). The CDR3 is 8 residues long. In nucleotides, the CDR3 is TGCAGGGCGGATGGCTACACCTTC. As protein: CRADGYTF.

This clone has a count of ten or more. Other DNA sequences in the same sample also yield this CDR3. The gene calls are TRBV9 and TRBJ2-3; the D is unclear. V shed 0 bases and J shed 5 bases, with 4 bases lying between them. The CDR3 is made up of 12 amino acids. From germline, CDR1 is SGDLS and CDR2 YYNGEE. The CDR3 nucleotides read TGTGCCAGCAGCGTAGCGGGAGATACGCAGTATTTT. Its protein product is CASSVAGDTQYF.

This clone was detected only a few times. V usage is TRBV7-2 and J usage is TRBJ2-5; possible D gene TRBD2, 6 bases. The CDR3 has 11 residues. Per germline, CDR1 SGHTA and CDR2 FQGNSA. V gave up 4 bases and J gave up 7 bases, with 7 bases separating them. CDR3 coding DNA: TGTGCCAGCAGCTGGGACTGGACCCAGTACTTC. Translating gives CASSWDWTQYF.

The DNA of the CDR3 is TGTGCCAGCAGCGCGGGTCCTGAGGTGGATGAGCAGTTCTTC. Amino acid sequence: CASSAGPEVDEQFF. The chain links TRBV6-4 to TRBJ2-1; maybe TRBD2 (5 bases). Trimming stripped 6 bases from V and 8 bases from J, with 17 bases between. Germline CDR1 and CDR2: MRHNA and SNTAGT. The CDR3 is 14 residues long.

The rearrangement joins TRBV28 to TRBJ2-1, with 12 bases lining up with TRBD2. CDR1 and CDR2 from the germline V gene are MDHEN and SYDVKM. The junction had 6 bases not matched to a gene; V was cut back by 11 bases and J by 7 bases. This CDR3 region has 13 residues. In nucleotides, the CDR3 is TGTGCCTCCGGGACTAGCGGGTGGAATGAGCAGTTCTTC. The encoded protein is CASGTSGWNEQFF.

V is TRBV30 and J is TRBJ2-7; D is perhaps TRBD1 (6 bases). The CDR3 is 13 residues long. The germline CDR1 and CDR2 sequences are GTSNPN and SVGIG (reference sequence). V was cut by 5 bases and J by 3 bases, with 14 bases left in between. In DNA, the CDR3 is TGTGCCTGGGACCGGGACAAGATCTACGAGCAGTACTTC. Amino acids: CAWDRDKIYEQYF.

A few counts support this clone. The chain links TRBV11-2 to TRBJ2-2; 8 bases are a match to TRBD2. CDR1 and CDR2 (germline): SGHAT, FQNNGV. Losses at the gene ends were 2 bases for V and 6 bases for J; bases not matched to a gene: 2. The CDR3 consists of 14 residues. This CDR3 reads CASSLQTSAGELFF. CDR3 in DNA: TGTGCCAGCAGCTTACAGACTAGCGCCGGGGAGCTGTTTTTT. The full variable domain, in which reference TRBV11-2 and TRBJ2-2 provide the parts outside the CDR3, is EAGVAQSPRYKIIEKRQSVAFWCNPISGHATLYWYQQILGQGPKLLIQFQNNGVVDDSQLPKDRFSAERLKGVDSTLKIQPAKLEDSAVYLCASSLQTSAGELFFGEGSRLTVL.

This sequence joins TRBV15 and TRBJ2-7; D possibly corresponds to TRBD1 (6 bases). Germline V CDR1 and CDR2: LNHNV, YYDKDF (reference sequence). This CDR3 comprises 16 residues. V lost 1 base and J 0 bases, leaving 13 bases between the germline ends. The CDR3 here is CATSRGTGKSSYEQYF. The CDR3, as DNA: TGTGCCACCAGCAGAGGTACAGGGAAGAGCTCCTACGAGCAGTACTTC.

The J gene is TRBJ1-4, the V gene TRBV5-1, with 8 positions matching TRBD1. From germline, CDR1 is SGHRS and CDR2 YFSETQ. J lost 4 bases, V lost 5 bases, and 4 bases had no gene match. This CDR3 is 14 amino acids long. The DNA of the CDR3 is TGCGCCAGCAGTCAGGGACAGGTTAATGAAAAACTGTTTTTT. Protein: CASSQGQVNEKLFF.

The chain combines TRBV28 with TRBJ1-2, with 7 bases matching TRBD1. Germline V gene lookup returns CDR1 MDHEN and CDR2 SYDVKM. Trimming removed 3 bases from V and 7 bases from J; junction bases left unmatched: 8. The CDR3 sequence is 14 residues long. This CDR3 is CASSFSRGSGGYTF. CDR3 DNA: TGTGCCAGCAGTTTCTCCAGGGGGAGCGGTGGCTACACCTTC.

This clone occurred many times. The genes are TRBV7-2 and TRBJ2-7; a possible D gene is TRBD1 (6 bases). Germline-derived CDR1 and CDR2 are SGHTA and FQGNSA. With 1 base removed from V and 6 bases from J, the gap between germline ends came to 13 bases. This CDR3 is built from 14 residues. CDR3 nucleotide sequence: TGTGCCAGCAGCTTAGATCGGGACACGAGCGAGCAGTACTTC. This gives the protein CASSLDRDTSEQYF.

This clone was counted only a few times. The V and J genes are TRBV7-2 and TRBJ2-1; D is perhaps TRBD2 (6 bases). Germline V gene sequence: CDR1 SGHTA, CDR2 FQGNSA. V dropped 8 bases and J dropped 8 bases, with 22 bases sitting between them. The CDR3 runs 15 residues. The CDR3, as DNA: TGTGCCAGCGGCAGAGTACTCGGGGGTGTGGATGAGCAGTTCTTC. It specifies CASGRVLGGVDEQFF.

The gene calls are TRBV28 and TRBJ1-2; D unresolved. The CDR3 has 14 residues. From germline, CDR1 is MDHEN and CDR2 SYDVKM. Trimming pared 8 bases from V and 0 bases from J, leaving 13 bases between. Here the CDR3 reads CASRSGSSNYGYTF. Here the CDR3 DNA reads TGTGCCAGCCGATCCGGGAGCTCTAACTATGGCTACACCTTC.

This clone was observed at least ten times. The J gene is TRBJ2-3, the V gene TRBV6-1, with a possible D match to TRBD2 (6 bases). This CDR3 has 16 residues. CDR1 and CDR2 (germline): MNHNS, SASEGT. The V end lost 3 bases, the J end lost 3 bases, and 16 bases lay between the germline ends. In nucleotides, the CDR3 is TGTGCCAGCAGTGAGGGATTGGGAGGACCGACAGATACGCAGTATTTT. This translates into CASSEGLGGPTDTQYF.

The chain uses TRBV5-4 and TRBJ2-2; D ambiguous. V was shortened by 1 base and J by 2 bases, with 6 bases between the two germline ends. The CDR3 totals 14 residues. Germline V gene lookup returns CDR1 SGHNT and CDR2 YYREEE (reference sequence). The CDR3 sequence: CASSLYGNTGELFF. Here the CDR3 DNA reads TGTGCCAGCAGCTTGTATGGCAACACCGGGGAGCTGTTTTTT.

Points on this clone: Mismatch with germline at one junction end may stem from a read error. V is TRBV29-1 and J is TRBJ1-3; D uncertain. The CDR3 has 15 residues. The V gene's germline CDR1 is SQVTM and CDR2 ANQGSEA. Here the CDR3 DNA reads TGCAGCGTTGCTCCGTTTTCGGGGTCTGGAAACACCGTATATTTT. The encoded protein is CSVAPFSGSGNTVYF.

The table lists this clone with many counts. The V gene is TRBV9, the J gene TRBJ2-2, with TRBD1 identical over 9 bases. V lost 4 bases and J lost 3; bases outside the gene matches: 7. The CDR3 covers 16 residues. Per the germline V gene, CDR1 is SGDLS and CDR2 is YYNGEE. This CDR3 is CASSPQGTGYTGELFF. CDR3 nucleotide sequence: TGTGCCAGCAGCCCCCAGGGGACAGGGTACACCGGGGAGCTGTTTTTT.

This clone was seen repeatedly, ten times or more. V usage is TRBV4-1 and J usage is TRBJ1-2; TRBD1 aligns across 8 bases. V lost 0 bases to trimming and J lost 1 base; unmatched junction nucleotides: 4. This CDR3 region has 16 residues. Germline V gives CDR1 MGHRA, CDR2 YSYEKL. In DNA, the CDR3 is TGCGCCAGCAGCCAAGAAGGACAGGGAATTAACTATGGCTACACCTTC. Protein product: CASSQEGQGINYGYTF.

The chain employs TRBV5-1 and TRBJ2-5; 9 bases match TRBD1. J was trimmed by 5 bases and V by 4 bases; bases with no gene match: 3. CDR3 length: 13 residues. Germline values: CDR1 SGHRS, CDR2 YFSETQ. The CDR3 reads CASSIQGAETQYF. The CDR3 DNA follows: TGCGCCAGCAGCATACAGGGGGCGGAGACCCAGTACTTC.

The chain carries TRBV7-9 and TRBJ2-7; D is possibly TRBD1 or TRBD2 (7 bases each). The germline V gene encodes CDR1 SEHNR and CDR2 FQNEAQ (reference sequence). V was shortened by 6 bases and J by 2 bases, with 14 bases between the two germline ends. This CDR3 contains 14 residues. The CDR3 sequence is CASSPAGQPYEQYF. The CDR3 DNA reads as TGTGCCAGCAGTCCAGCGGGACAGCCCTACGAGCAGTACTTC.

The chain joins TRBV28 to TRBJ2-5; TRBD1 might be the D (6 bases). The J call is doubtful: the DNA matches TRBJ2-7 better. Germline V lookup: CDR1 MDHEN, CDR2 SYDVKM. CDR3 length: 14 residues. The CDR3, as DNA: TGTGCCAGCAGTTTAGGGGGCCTGACCTACGAGCAGTACTTC. Amino acids: CASSLGGLTYEQYF.

This clone was observed many times. The genes are TRBV10-3 and TRBJ1-2; D is ambiguous. The CDR3 has 12 residues. Germline-derived CDR1 and CDR2 are ENHRY and SYGVKD. The V gene lost 0 bases and the J gene lost 7 bases, with 6 bases spanning the gap. The CDR3 protein is CAISESEGGYTF. In DNA, the CDR3 is TGTGCCATCAGTGAGTCAGAGGGTGGCTACACCTTC.

For this clone: One base away lies a much larger clone, so this may be a sequencing read error. This sequence joins TRBV21-1 and TRBJ2-7; the D call of TRBD2 is as the table states it, not checked on the DNA. TRBV21-1 is a recognized pseudogene. The length of the CDR3 is 16 residues. This chain's CDR3 is CASSRERTGGAYEQYF. CDR3 in DNA: TGTGCCAGCAGCAGAGAGAGGACGGGCGGGGCCTACGAGCAGTACTTC.

This clone was seen once. V usage is TRBV18 and J usage is TRBJ1-5; tentative D call: TRBD1 (5 bases). CDR1 and CDR2 (germline): KGHSH, LQKENI. The CDR3 extends over 15 amino acids. V was shortened by 3 bases and J by 2 bases, with 11 bases between the two germline ends. The CDR3 protein is CASSPSQGGNQPQHF. The CDR3 coding sequence is TGTGCCAGCTCACCTAGCCAGGGCGGCAATCAGCCCCAGCATTTT.

This clone showed up just once. The genes are TRBV30 and TRBJ1-2; the D gene is possibly TRBD1 (6 bases). Trimming left V 1 base short and J 2 bases short, with 14 bases between. Germline V gives CDR1 GTSNPN, CDR2 SVGIG (reference sequence). The CDR3 sequence is 15 residues long. The CDR3 nucleotides read TGTGCCTGGAGTGGGAGGGACACCACCAACTATGGCTACACCTTC. It yields the protein CAWSGRDTTNYGYTF.

At least ten counts were recorded for this clone. DNA for the CDR3: TGTGCCAGCAGCGTAGACAGGGGAGGTGGGGAGACCCAGTACTTC. Protein sequence: CASSVDRGGGETQYF. The J gene is TRBJ2-5, the V gene TRBV9, with D maybe TRBD1 (7 bases). Looked up from germline, CDR1 is SGDLS and CDR2 is YYNGEE. The CDR3 is 15 amino acids. The V end was cut by 0 bases, the J end by 5 bases, with 14 bases between.

This clone came up many times. This rearrangement joins TRBV4-2 to TRBJ2-7; 11 nucleotides agree with TRBD2. Germline CDR1 LGHNA, CDR2 YNFKEQ. The CDR3 has 20 amino acids. Trimming at V came to 3 bases and at J to 2 bases, leaving 18 bases not matched to a gene. The CDR3 is CASSHRGLEGLAGVAYEQYF. CDR3 coding DNA: TGTGCCAGCAGCCACCGAGGACTGGAAGGACTAGCGGGCGTTGCCTACGAGCAGTACTTC.